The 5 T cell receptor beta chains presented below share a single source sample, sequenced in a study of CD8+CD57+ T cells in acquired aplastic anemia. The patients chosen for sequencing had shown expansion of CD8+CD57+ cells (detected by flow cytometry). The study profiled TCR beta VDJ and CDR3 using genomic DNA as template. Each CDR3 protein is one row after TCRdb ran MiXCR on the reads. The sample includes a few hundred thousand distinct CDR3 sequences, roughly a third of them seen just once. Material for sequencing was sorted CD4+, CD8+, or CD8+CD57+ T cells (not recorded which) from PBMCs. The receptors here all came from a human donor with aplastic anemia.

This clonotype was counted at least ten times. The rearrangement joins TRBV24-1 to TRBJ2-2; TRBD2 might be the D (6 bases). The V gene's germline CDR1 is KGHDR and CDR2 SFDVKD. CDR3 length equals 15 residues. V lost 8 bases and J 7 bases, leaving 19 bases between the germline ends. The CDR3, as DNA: TGTGCCACCAAAAGTTCTTACGGGAGCGGCGGGGAGCTGTTTTTT. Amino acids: CATKSSYGSGGELFF.

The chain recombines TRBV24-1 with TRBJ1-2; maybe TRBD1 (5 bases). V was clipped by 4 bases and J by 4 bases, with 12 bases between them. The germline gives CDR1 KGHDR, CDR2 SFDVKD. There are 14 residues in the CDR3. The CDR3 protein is CATSDGTGGYGYTF. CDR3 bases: TGTGCCACCAGTGACGGGACGGGGGGCTATGGCTACACCTTC.

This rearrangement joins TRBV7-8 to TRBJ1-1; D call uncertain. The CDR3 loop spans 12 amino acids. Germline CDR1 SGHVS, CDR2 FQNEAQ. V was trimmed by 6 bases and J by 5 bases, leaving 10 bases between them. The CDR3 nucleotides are TGTGCCAGCAGGCCCTGGGGAACTGAAGCTTTCTTT. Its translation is CASRPWGTEAFF.

CDR3 loop: CASIQDRGSTEAFF. CDR3 sequence (DNA): TGTGCCAGCATCCAGGACAGGGGGAGCACTGAAGCTTTCTTT. The rearrangement uses TRBV12-3 or TRBV12-4 and TRBJ1-1; TRBD1 matches at 10 bases. This CDR3 region has 14 residues. The V gene end was trimmed by 7 bases and the J gene end by 4 bases; junction bases not matched to a gene: 6.

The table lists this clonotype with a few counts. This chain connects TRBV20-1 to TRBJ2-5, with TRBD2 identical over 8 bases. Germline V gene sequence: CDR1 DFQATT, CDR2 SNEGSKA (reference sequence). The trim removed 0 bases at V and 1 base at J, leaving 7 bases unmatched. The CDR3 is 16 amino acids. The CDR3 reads CSARDHTSGLQETQYF. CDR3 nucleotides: TGCAGTGCTAGAGATCACACTAGCGGACTCCAAGAGACCCAGTACTTC.